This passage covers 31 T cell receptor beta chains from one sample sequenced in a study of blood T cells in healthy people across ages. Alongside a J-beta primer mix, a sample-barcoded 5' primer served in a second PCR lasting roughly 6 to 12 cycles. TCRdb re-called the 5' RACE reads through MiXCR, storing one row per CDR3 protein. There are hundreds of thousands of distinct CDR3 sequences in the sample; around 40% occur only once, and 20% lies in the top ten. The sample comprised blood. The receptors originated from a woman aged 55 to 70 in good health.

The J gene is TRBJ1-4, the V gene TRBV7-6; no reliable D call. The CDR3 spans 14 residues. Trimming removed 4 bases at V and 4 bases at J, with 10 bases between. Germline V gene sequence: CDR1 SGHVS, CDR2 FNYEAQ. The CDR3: CASSWEQVNEKLFF. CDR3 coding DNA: TGTGCCAGCAGCTGGGAACAAGTTAATGAAAAACTGTTTTTT.

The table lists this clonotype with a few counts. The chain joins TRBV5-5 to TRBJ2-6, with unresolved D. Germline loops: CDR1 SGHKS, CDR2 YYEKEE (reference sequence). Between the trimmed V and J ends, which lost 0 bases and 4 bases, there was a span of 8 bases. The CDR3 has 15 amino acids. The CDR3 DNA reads TGTGCCAGCAGCTTGGCGTCTCTAGGGGCCAACGTCCTGACTTTC. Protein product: CASSLASLGANVLTF.

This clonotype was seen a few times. CDR3 DNA: TGCGCCAGCAGCCCGGGTCGGGAGACAGATACGCAGTATTTT. Translation gives CASSPGRETDTQYF. The chain uses TRBV5-1 and TRBJ2-3, with a weak D call TRBD2 (6 bases). V lost 4 bases and J 3 bases, leaving 12 bases between the germline ends. This CDR3 contains 14 residues. Per germline, CDR1 SGHRS and CDR2 YFSETQ.

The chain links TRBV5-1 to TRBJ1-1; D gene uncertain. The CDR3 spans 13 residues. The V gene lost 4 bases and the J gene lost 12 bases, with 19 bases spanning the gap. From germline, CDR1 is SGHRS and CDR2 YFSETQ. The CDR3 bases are TGCGCCAGCAGCCCCCAAGAGGGTGGGTTAACTTTCTTT. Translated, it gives CASSPQEGGLTFF.

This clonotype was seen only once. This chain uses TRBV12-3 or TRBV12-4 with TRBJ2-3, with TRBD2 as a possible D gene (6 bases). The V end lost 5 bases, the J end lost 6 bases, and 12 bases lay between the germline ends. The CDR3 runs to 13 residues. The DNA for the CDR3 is TGTGCCAGCAGTAAATTGGGAGGCGATACGCAGTATTTT. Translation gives CASSKLGGDTQYF.

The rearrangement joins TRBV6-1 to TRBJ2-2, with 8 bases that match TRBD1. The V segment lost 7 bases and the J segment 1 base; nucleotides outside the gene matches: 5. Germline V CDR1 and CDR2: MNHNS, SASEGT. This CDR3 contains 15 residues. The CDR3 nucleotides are TGTGCCAGCATTATCGGGACAGGGAACACCGGGGAGCTGTTTTTT. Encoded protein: CASIIGTGNTGELFF.

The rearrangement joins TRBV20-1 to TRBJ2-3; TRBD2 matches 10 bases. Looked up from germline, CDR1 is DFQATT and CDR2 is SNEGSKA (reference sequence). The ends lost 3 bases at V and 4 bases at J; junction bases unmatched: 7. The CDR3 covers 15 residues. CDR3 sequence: CSASFPSGRSDTQYF. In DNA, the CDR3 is TGCAGTGCTAGTTTCCCTAGCGGGAGATCAGATACGCAGTATTTT.

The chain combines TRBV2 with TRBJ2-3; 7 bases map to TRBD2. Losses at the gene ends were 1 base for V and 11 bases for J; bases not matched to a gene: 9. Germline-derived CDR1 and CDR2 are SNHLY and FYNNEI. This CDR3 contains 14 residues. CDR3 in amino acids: CASSEVTSLIKQYF. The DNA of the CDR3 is TGTGCCAGCAGTGAAGTGACTAGCCTGATCAAGCAGTATTTT.

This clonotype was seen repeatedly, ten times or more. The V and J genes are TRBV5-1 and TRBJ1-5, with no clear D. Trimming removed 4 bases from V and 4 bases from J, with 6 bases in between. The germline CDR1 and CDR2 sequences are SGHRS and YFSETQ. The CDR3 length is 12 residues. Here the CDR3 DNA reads TGCGCCAGCAGCCTACCTAATCAGCCCCAGCATTTT. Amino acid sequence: CASSLPNQPQHF. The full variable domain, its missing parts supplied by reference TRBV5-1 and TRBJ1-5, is KAGVTQTPRYLIKTRGQQVTLSCSPISGHRSVSWYQQTPGQGLQFLFEYFSETQRNKGNFPGRFSGRQFSNSRSEMNVSTLELGDSALYLCASSLPNQPQHFGDGTRLSIL.

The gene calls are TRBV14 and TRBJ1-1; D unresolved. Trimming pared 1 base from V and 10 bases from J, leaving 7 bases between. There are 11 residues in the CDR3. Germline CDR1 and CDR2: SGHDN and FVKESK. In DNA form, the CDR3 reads TGTGCCAGCAGCCAAGTCGGTCCAGCTTTCTTT. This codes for CASSQVGPAFF.

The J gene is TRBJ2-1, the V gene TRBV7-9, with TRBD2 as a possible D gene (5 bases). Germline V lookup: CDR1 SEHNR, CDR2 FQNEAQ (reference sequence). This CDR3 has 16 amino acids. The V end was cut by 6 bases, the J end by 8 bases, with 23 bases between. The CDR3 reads CASRPAAQFLSDEQFF. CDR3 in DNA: TGTGCCAGCAGACCCGCCGCGCAGTTCCTTAGCGATGAGCAGTTCTTC.

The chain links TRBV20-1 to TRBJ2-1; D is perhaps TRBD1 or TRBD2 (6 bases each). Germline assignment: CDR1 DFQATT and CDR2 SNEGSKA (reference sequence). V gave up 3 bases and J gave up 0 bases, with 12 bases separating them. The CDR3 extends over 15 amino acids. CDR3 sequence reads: CSASEEGHSYNEQFF. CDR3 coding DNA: TGCAGTGCTAGTGAGGAGGGACACTCCTACAATGAGCAGTTCTTC.

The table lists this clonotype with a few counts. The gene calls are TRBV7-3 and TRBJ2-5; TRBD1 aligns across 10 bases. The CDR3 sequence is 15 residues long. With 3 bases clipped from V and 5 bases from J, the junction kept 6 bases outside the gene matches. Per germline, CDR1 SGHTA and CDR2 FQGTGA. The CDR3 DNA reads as TGTGCCAGCAGCTTGATGACAGGGGGCCGGGAGACCCAGTACTTC. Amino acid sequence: CASSLMTGGRETQYF.

The CDR3 nucleotides are TGCAGTGCCCCACAGGGGGCCGCTAACTATGGCTACACCTTC. It translates to CSAPQGAANYGYTF. The chain carries TRBV20-1 and TRBJ1-2; TRBD1 matches at 9 bases. Trimming removed 6 bases from V and 0 bases from J; junction bases left unmatched: 5. There are 14 residues in the CDR3. Germline CDR1 reads DFQATT; CDR2 reads SNEGSKA (reference sequence).

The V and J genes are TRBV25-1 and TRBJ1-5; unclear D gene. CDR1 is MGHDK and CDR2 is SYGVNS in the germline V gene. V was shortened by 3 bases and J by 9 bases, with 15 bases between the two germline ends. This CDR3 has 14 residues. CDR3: CASSDGTGSGPQHF. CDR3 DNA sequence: TGTGCCAGCAGTGACGGCACTGGCTCGGGGCCCCAGCATTTT.

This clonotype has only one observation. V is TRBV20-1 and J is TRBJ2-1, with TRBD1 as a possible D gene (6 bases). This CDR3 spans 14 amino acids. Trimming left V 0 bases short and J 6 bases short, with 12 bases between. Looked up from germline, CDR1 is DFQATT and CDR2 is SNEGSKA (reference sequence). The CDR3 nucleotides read TGCAGTGCTAGAGATCAGGGGAGTTCCAATGAGCAGTTCTTC. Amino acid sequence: CSARDQGSSNEQFF.

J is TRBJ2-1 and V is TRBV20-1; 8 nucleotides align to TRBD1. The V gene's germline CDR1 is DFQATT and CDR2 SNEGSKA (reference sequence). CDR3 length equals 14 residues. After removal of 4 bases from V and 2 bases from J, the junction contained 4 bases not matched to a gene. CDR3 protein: CSAKGRGPYNEQFF. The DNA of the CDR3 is TGCAGTGCTAAGGGCAGGGGGCCCTACAATGAGCAGTTCTTC.

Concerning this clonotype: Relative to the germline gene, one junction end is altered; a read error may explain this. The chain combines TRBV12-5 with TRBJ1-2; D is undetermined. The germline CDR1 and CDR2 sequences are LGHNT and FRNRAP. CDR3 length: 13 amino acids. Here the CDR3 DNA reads TGTGCTAGTGGAGACGGAACAAACTATGGTTACACCTTC. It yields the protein CASGDGTNYGYTF.

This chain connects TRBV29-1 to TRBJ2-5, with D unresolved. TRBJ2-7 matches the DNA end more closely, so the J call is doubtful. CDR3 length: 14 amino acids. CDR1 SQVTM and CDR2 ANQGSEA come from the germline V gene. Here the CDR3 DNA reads TGCAGCGCCTCGGGTATCAAGGTGGCTTACGAGCAGTACTTC. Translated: CSASGIKVAYEQYF.

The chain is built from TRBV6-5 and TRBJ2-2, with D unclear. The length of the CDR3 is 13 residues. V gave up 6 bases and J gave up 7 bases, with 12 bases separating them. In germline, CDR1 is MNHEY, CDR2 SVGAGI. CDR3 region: CASSSGSGGELFF. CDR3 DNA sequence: TGTGCCAGCAGCTCCGGGTCGGGCGGGGAGCTGTTTTTT.

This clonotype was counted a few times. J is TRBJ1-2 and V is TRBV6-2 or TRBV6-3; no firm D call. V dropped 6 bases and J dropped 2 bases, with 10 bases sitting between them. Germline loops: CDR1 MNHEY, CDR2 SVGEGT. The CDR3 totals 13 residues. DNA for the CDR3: TGTGCCAGCAGCTACGACATAAACTATGGCTACACCTTC. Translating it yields CASSYDINYGYTF.

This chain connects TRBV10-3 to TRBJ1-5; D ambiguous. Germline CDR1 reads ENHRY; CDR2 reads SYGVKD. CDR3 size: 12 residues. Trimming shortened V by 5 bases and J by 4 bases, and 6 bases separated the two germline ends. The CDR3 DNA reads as TGTGCCATCAGTCAATGGAATCAGCCCCAGCATTTT. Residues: CAISQWNQPQHF.

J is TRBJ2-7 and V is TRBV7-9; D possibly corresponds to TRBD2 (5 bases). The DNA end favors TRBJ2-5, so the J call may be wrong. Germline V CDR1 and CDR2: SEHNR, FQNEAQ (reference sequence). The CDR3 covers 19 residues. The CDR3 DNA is TGTGCCAGCAGCTCCGAGGAGGCGGTCGATTCACGGGCGGGAGAGACCCAGTACTTC. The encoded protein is CASSSEEAVDSRAGETQYF.

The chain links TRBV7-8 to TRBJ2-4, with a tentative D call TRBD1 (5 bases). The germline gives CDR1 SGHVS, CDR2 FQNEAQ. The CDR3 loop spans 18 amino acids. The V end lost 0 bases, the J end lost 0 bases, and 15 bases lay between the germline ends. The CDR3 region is CASSLARASSLAKNIQYF. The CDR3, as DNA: TGTGCCAGCAGCTTAGCCAGGGCTTCTTCCTTAGCCAAAAACATTCAGTACTTC.

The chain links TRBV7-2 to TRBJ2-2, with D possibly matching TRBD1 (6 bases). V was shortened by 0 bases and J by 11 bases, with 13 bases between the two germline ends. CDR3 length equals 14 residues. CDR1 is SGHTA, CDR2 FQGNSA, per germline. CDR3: CASSLALQGFELFF. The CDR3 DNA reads TGTGCCAGCAGCTTAGCTCTACAGGGCTTTGAGCTGTTTTTT.

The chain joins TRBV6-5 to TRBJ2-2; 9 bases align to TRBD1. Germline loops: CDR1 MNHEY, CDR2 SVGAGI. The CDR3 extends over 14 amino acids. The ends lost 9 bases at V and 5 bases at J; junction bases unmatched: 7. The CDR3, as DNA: TGTGCCAGTCGCGCCGGGACAGGGACCGGGGAGCTGTTTTTT. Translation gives CASRAGTGTGELFF.

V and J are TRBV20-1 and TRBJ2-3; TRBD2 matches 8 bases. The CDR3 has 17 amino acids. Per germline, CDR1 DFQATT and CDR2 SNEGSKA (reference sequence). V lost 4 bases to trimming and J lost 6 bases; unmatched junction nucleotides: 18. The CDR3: CSAKEEGTSFWLDTQYF. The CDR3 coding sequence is TGCAGTGCTAAGGAAGAAGGGACTAGTTTCTGGTTGGATACGCAGTATTTT.

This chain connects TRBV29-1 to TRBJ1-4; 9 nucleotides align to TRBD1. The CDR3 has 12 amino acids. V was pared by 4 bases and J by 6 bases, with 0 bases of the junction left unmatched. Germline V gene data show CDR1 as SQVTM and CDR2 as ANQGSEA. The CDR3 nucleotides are TGCAGCGTTGGGACAGGGGATGAAAAACTGTTTTTT. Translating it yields CSVGTGDEKLFF.

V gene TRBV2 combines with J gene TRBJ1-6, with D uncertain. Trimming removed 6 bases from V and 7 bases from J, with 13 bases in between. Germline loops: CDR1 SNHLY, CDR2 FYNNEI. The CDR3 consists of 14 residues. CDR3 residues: CASSERVQNSPLHF. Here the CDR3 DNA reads TGTGCCAGCAGCGAAAGGGTGCAGAATTCACCCCTCCACTTT.

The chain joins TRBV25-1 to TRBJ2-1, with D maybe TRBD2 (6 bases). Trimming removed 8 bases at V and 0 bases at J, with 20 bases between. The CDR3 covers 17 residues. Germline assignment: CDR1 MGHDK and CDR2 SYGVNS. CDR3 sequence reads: CASGLSAGLSSYNEQFF. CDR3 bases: TGTGCCAGCGGATTGAGCGCGGGACTCAGCTCCTACAATGAGCAGTTCTTC. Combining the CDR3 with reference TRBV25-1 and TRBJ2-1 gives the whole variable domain EADIYQTPRYLVIGTGKKITLECSQTMGHDKMYWYQQDPGMELHLIHYSYGVNSTEKGDLSSESTVSRIRTEHFPLTLESARPSHTSQYLCASGLSAGLSSYNEQFFGPGTRLTVL.

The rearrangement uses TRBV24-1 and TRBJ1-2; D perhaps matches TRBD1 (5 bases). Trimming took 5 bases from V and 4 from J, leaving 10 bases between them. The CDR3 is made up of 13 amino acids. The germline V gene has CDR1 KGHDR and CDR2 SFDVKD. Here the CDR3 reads CATSGQGTYGYTF. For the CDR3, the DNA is TGTGCCACCAGTGGCCAGGGCACCTATGGCTACACCTTC.